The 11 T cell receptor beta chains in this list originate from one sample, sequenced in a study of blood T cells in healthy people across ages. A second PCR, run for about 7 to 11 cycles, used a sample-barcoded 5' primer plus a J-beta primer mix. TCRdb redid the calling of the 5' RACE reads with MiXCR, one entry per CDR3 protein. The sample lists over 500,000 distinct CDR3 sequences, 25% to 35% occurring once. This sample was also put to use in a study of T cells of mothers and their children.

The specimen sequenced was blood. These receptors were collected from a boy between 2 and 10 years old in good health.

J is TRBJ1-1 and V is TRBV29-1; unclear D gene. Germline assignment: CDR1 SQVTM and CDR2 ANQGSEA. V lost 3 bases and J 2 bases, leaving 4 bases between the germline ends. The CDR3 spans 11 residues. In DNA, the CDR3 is TGCAGCGTTGAGAGAAACACTGAAGCTTTCTTT. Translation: CSVERNTEAFF. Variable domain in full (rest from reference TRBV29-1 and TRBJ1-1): SAVISQKPSRDICQRGTSLTIQCQVDSQVTMMFWYRQQPGQSLTLIATANQGSEATYESGFVIDKFPISRPNLTFSTLTVSNMSPEDSSIYLCSVERNTEAFFGQGTRLTVV.

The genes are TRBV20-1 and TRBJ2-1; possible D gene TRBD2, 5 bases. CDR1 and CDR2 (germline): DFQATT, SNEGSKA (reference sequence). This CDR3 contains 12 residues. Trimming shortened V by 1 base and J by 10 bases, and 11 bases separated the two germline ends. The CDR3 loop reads CSARVRGGEQFF. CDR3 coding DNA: TGCAGTGCTAGAGTCCGTGGAGGCGAGCAGTTCTTC.

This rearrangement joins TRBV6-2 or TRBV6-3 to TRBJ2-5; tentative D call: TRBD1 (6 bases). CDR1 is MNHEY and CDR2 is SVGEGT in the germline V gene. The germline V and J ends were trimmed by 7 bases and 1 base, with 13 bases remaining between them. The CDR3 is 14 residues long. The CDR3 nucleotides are TGTGCCAGCAAACTACGGGACACCCAAGAGACCCAGTACTTC. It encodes CASKLRDTQETQYF.

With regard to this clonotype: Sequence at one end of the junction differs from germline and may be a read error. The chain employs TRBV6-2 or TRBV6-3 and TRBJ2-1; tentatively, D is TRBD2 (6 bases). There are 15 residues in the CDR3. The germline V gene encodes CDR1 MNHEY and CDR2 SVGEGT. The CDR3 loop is CASRYSRDSYNEQFF. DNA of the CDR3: TGTGCCAGCAGGTACTCGCGGGACTCCTACAATGAGCAGTTCTTC.

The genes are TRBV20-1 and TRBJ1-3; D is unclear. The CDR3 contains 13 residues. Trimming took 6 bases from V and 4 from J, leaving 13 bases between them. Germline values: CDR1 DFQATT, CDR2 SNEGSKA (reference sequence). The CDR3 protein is CSARGLSGNTIYF. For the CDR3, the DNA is TGCAGTGCCCGCGGGTTATCAGGAAACACCATATATTTT.

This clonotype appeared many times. The chain's CDR3 is CASSPVGGETQYF. The CDR3 nucleotides read TGTGCCAGCAGCCCCGTGGGGGGGGAGACCCAGTACTTC. The gene calls are TRBV7-7 and TRBJ2-5; 7 bases are a match to TRBD2. CDR3 length: 13 residues. Germline values: CDR1 SSHAT, CDR2 FNYEAQ (reference sequence). J was trimmed by 5 bases and V by 5 bases; bases with no gene match: 5.

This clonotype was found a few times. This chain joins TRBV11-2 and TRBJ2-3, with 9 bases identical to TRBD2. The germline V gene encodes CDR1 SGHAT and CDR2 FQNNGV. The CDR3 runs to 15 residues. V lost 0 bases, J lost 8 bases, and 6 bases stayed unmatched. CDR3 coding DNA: TGTGCCAGCAGCTTAGATGCGGGGGGGCCAGGTACGCAGTATTTT. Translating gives CASSLDAGGPGTQYF.

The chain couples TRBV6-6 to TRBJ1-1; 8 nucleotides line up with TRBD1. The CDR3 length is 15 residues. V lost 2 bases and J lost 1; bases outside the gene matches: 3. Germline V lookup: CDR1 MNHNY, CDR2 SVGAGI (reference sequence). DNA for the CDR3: TGTGCCAGCAGTTACGCCGGGACAGGGAACACTGAAGCTTTCTTT. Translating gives CASSYAGTGNTEAFF.

The CDR3 is CATSDLGLAGGETQYF. CDR3 coding DNA: TGTGCCACCAGTGATCTTGGACTAGCGGGAGGCGAGACCCAGTACTTC. The chain combines TRBV24-1 with TRBJ2-5; 14 bases match TRBD2. The germline V gene encodes CDR1 KGHDR and CDR2 SFDVKD. This CDR3 region has 16 residues. Trimming cost V 3 bases and J 5 bases; bases outside gene matches: 4.

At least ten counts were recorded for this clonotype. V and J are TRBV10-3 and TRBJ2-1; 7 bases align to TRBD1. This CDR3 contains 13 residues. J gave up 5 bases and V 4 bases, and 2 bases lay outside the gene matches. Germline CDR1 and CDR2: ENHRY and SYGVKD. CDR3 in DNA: TGTGCCATCAGTGGGGACAGAGACAATGAGCAGTTCTTC. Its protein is CAISGDRDNEQFF.

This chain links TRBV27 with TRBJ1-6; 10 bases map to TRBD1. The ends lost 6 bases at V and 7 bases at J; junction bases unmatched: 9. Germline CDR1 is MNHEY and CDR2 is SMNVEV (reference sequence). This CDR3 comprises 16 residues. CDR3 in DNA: TGTGCCAGCAGCCTCCGGGACAGGGGTTTAAATTCACCCCTCCACTTT. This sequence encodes CASSLRDRGLNSPLHF.